The 13 T cell receptor beta chains below were found in one sample sequenced in a study of early T cells in non-severe SARS-CoV-2 infection. One entry per CDR3 protein, called by TCRdb with MiXCR from the 5' RACE reads. The sample lists around 64,000 distinct CDR3 sequences, about 10% occurring once. The sequencing input was whole blood. Receptors originate from an adult who was a healthcare worker with PCR-confirmed SARS-CoV-2 infection or an uninfected control (not recorded which).

This clonotype was detected only a few times. This sequence joins TRBV6-6 and TRBJ2-3, with 13 nucleotides matching TRBD2. The CDR3 has 17 amino acids. J lost 7 bases, V lost 6 bases, and 13 bases had no gene match. CDR1 is MNHNY, CDR2 SVGAGI, per germline (reference sequence). The CDR3 DNA reads as TGTGCCAGCAGCCGGCTCGGACTAGCGGGAGAATCGTATACGCAGTATTTT. Protein: CASSRLGLAGESYTQYF.

This sequence joins TRBV7-2 and TRBJ2-7; no clear D gene. The CDR3 runs 14 residues. V lost 0 bases, J lost 0 bases, and 6 bases lay in between. Looked up from germline, CDR1 is SGHTA and CDR2 is FQGNSA. Written as DNA, the CDR3 is TGTGCCAGCAGCTTAGCACAGAGCTCCTACGAGCAGTACTTC. Protein product: CASSLAQSSYEQYF.

The gene calls are TRBV20-1 and TRBJ2-7; no reliable D call. V dropped 5 bases and J dropped 7 bases, with 15 bases sitting between them. CDR1 DFQATT and CDR2 SNEGSKA come from the germline V gene (reference sequence). This CDR3 has 12 residues. As DNA, the CDR3 is TGCAGTGCTCCGGACGCCGGAGATGAGCAGTACTTC. The encoded protein is CSAPDAGDEQYF.

The chain uses TRBV7-9 and TRBJ1-4; D ambiguous. The CDR3 extends over 15 amino acids. V gave up 3 bases and J gave up 8 bases, with 16 bases separating them. Germline V lookup: CDR1 SEHNR, CDR2 FQNEAQ (reference sequence). In DNA, the CDR3 is TGTGCCAGCAGCTTGTTAGGGAGGCATAACGAAAAACTGTTTTTT. This sequence encodes CASSLLGRHNEKLFF. The full variable domain, its missing parts supplied by reference TRBV7-9 and TRBJ1-4, is DTGVSQNPRHKITKRGQNVTFRCDPISEHNRLYWYRQTLGQGPEFLTYFQNEAQLEKSRLLSDRFSAERPKGSFSTLEIQRTEQGDSAMYLCASSLLGRHNEKLFFGSGTQLSVL.

This clonotype was detected ten times or more. The chain joins TRBV6-1 to TRBJ2-6; no clear D. The V gene lost 4 bases and the J gene lost 3 bases, with 4 bases spanning the gap. CDR1 is MNHNS, CDR2 SASEGT, per germline. There are 13 residues in the CDR3. The CDR3 DNA reads as TGTGCCAGCAGTGTTTTTGGGGCCAACGTCCTGACTTTC. Its translation is CASSVFGANVLTF.

The chain couples TRBV29-1 to TRBJ2-1; 9 positions match TRBD2. The V gene's germline CDR1 is SQVTM and CDR2 ANQGSEA. With V trimmed by 6 bases and J by 5 bases, 5 bases remained unmatched. This CDR3 is built from 13 residues. The CDR3, as DNA: TGCAGCGTGAGGGGACTAGCAAACAATGAGCAGTTCTTC. Residues: CSVRGLANNEQFF.

This clonotype was recorded many times. DNA of the CDR3: TGTGCCAGTAGTAACTCCCCGGGGGGCCTGGGGAATGAGCAGTTCTTC. Translating it yields CASSNSPGGLGNEQFF. V gene TRBV19 combines with J gene TRBJ2-1; TRBD2 might be the D (7 bases). V was clipped by 4 bases and J by 7 bases, with 20 bases between them. Germline lookup yields CDR1 LNHDA and CDR2 SQIVND (reference sequence). CDR3 size: 16 residues. Looking up the rest from reference TRBV19 and TRBJ2-1 gives the full variable domain: DGGITQSPKYLFRKEGQNVTLSCEQNLNHDAMYWYRQDPGQGLRLIYYSQIVNDFQKGDIAEGYSVSREKKESFPLTVTSAQKNPTAFYLCASSNSPGGLGNEQFFGPGTRLTVL.

This clonotype was counted many times. The chain couples TRBV7-9 to TRBJ2-7; D might be TRBD2 (5 bases). The CDR3 covers 15 residues. Looked up from germline, CDR1 is SEHNR and CDR2 is FQNEAQ (reference sequence). The V end was cut by 4 bases, the J end by 2 bases, with 15 bases between. CDR3 amino acids: CASSSKLVSPYEQYF. The CDR3 region has the DNA TGTGCCAGCAGCTCTAAACTAGTCTCCCCCTACGAGCAGTACTTC.

This clonotype appeared a few times. The chain links TRBV29-1 to TRBJ2-3, with D possibly being TRBD2 (7 bases). CDR3 length: 14 residues. Germline CDR1 reads SQVTM; CDR2 reads ANQGSEA. Trimming removed 4 bases from V and 2 bases from J, with 13 bases in between. This CDR3 reads CSVGVRGATDTQYF. The DNA of the CDR3 is TGCAGCGTTGGTGTCCGGGGGGCCACAGATACGCAGTATTTT.

The rearrangement joins TRBV3-1 to TRBJ2-5; D call uncertain. CDR3 length equals 12 residues. CDR1 is LGHDT and CDR2 is YNNKEL in the germline V gene (reference sequence). Trimming pared 3 bases from V and 2 bases from J, leaving 4 bases between. The CDR3 DNA reads TGTGCCAGCAGCCACGGGCAAGAGACCCAGTACTTC. Protein product: CASSHGQETQYF.

This clonotype was detected ten times or more. The chain employs TRBV5-1 and TRBJ2-3; 7 positions agree with TRBD1. CDR1 and CDR2 from the germline V gene are SGHRS and YFSETQ. The length of the CDR3 is 15 residues. The ends lost 2 bases at V and 6 bases at J; junction bases unmatched: 9. DNA of the CDR3: TGCGCCAGCAGCTTCGCTGGACAGGTTGGGGATACGCAGTATTTT. It codes for CASSFAGQVGDTQYF.

This clonotype has just a few counts. This rearrangement joins TRBV9 to TRBJ2-1, with D tentatively TRBD2 (6 bases). V was trimmed by 3 bases and J by 12 bases, leaving 19 bases between them. Per the germline V gene, CDR1 is SGDLS and CDR2 is YYNGEE. CDR3 length: 14 amino acids. The CDR3 bases are TGTGCCAGCAGCGCTCCGGGACTCGACATCCGGCAGTTCTTC. Translation: CASSAPGLDIRQFF.

This clonotype came up many times. The chain carries TRBV19 and TRBJ2-3, with a tentative D call TRBD2 (5 bases). Between the trimmed V and J ends, which lost 3 bases and 2 bases, there was a span of 9 bases. Germline assignment: CDR1 LNHDA and CDR2 SQIVND (reference sequence). This CDR3 has 14 amino acids. CDR3 sequence: CASSIPGLTDTQYF. CDR3 nucleotides: TGTGCCAGTAGTATTCCCGGACTCACAGATACGCAGTATTTT.